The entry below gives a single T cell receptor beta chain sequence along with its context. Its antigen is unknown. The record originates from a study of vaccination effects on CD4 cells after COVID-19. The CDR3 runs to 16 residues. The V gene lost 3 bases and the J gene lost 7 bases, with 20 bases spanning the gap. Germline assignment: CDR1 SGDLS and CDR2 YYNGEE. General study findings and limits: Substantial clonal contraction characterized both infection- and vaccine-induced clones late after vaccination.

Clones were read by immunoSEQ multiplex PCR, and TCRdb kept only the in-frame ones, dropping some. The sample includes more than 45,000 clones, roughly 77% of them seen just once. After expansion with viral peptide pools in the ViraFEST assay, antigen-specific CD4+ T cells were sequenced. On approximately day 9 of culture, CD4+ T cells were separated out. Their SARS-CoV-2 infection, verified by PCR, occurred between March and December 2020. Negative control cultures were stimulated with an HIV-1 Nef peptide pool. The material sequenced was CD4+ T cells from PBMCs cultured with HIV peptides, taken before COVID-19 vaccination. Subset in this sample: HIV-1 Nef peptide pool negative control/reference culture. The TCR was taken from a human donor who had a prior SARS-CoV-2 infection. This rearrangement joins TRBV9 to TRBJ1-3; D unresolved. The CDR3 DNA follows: TGTGCCAGCAGCGCCCATCCCGGGTCGGTGTGGAACACCATATATTTT. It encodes CASSAHPGSVWNTIYF.